These 10 T cell receptor beta chains came from one sample sequenced in a study of blood T cell repertoires in COVID-19. Profiled with immunoSEQ multiplex PCR; TCRdb holds only in-frame clones, not every one. The sample consists of 200,000 to 250,000 clones, almost 85% of them appearing once. Sequenced input: peripheral blood. These receptors were obtained from a man aged 45-65 years with COVID-19, enrolled during active disease.

The CDR3: CAWTYATEAFF. The CDR3 bases are TGTGCCTGGACCTATGCCACTGAAGCTTTCTTT. The chain carries TRBV30 and TRBJ1-1, with unresolved D. Germline lookup yields CDR1 GTSNPN and CDR2 SVGIG (reference sequence). This CDR3 is 11 amino acids long. Trimming left V 4 bases short and J 4 bases short, with 7 bases between. The full variable domain, completed using reference TRBV30 and TRBJ1-1, is SQTIHQWPATLVQPVGSPLSLECTVEGTSNPNLYWYRQAAGRGLQLLFYSVGIGQISSEVPQNLSASRPQDRQFILSSKKLLLSDSGFYLCAWTYATEAFFGQGTRLTVV.

The chain couples TRBV5-4 to TRBJ1-6; D perhaps matches TRBD1 (6 bases). Per germline, CDR1 SGHNT and CDR2 YYREEE (reference sequence). V lost 2 bases, J lost 7 bases, and 16 bases lay in between. CDR3 length: 16 amino acids. The CDR3 coding sequence is TGTGCCAGCAGCTTAGGGGGGGGTGAAAGGAATTCACCCCTCCACTTT. Encoded protein: CASSLGGGERNSPLHF.

The chain recombines TRBV5-1 with TRBJ2-5; TRBD2 matches 16 bases. The CDR3 consists of 17 residues. Losses at the gene ends were 3 bases for V and 2 bases for J; bases not matched to a gene: 4. Germline CDR1 is SGHRS and CDR2 is YFSETQ. The CDR3 nucleotides read TGCGCCAGCAGCTCGGGACTAGCGGGGGGGCGGCAAGAGACCCAGTACTTC. It yields the protein CASSSGLAGGRQETQYF.

The CDR3 coding sequence is TGTGCCAGCAGTTCACCGGGACACCGTGCCTCCTACGAGCAGTACTTC. Translation gives CASSSPGHRASYEQYF. The chain uses TRBV28 and TRBJ2-7; tentatively, D is TRBD1 (6 bases). CDR3 size: 16 residues. Germline V gene data show CDR1 as MDHEN and CDR2 as SYDVKM. V was trimmed by 4 bases and J by 0 bases, leaving 16 bases between them.

This sequence joins TRBV7-8 and TRBJ2-3; TRBD2 aligns across 9 bases. Germline CDR1 reads SGHVS; CDR2 reads FQNEAQ. The CDR3 totals 16 residues. Trimming cost V 1 base and J 4 bases; bases outside gene matches: 6. The CDR3 region has the DNA TGTGCCAGCAGCTTAGTTGCGCGGGGGGGCTCAGATACGCAGTATTTT. Translating it yields CASSLVARGGSDTQYF. Variable domain in full (rest from reference TRBV7-8 and TRBJ2-3): GAGVSQSPRYKVAKRGQDVALRCDPISGHVSLFWYQQALGQGPEFLTYFQNEAQLDKSGLPSDRFFAERPEGSVSTLKIQRTQQEDSAVYLCASSLVARGGSDTQYFGPGTRLTVL.

The rearrangement links TRBV9 to TRBJ1-6; 8 bases align to TRBD1. Per germline, CDR1 SGDLS and CDR2 YYNGEE. Germline trimming cut 1 base from V and 9 bases from J; bases unmatched to any gene: 9. The CDR3 consists of 16 residues. CDR3 DNA sequence: TGTGCCAGCAGCGTAAGGGACACAGGGGGGGGTTCACCCCTCCACTTT. Its translation is CASSVRDTGGGSPLHF. The full variable domain, in which reference TRBV9 and TRBJ1-6 provide the parts outside the CDR3, is DSGVTQTPKHLITATGQRVTLRCSPRSGDLSVYWYQQSLDQGLQFLIQYYNGEERAKGNILERFSAQQFPDLHSELNLSSLELGDSALYFCASSVRDTGGGSPLHFGNGTRLTVT.

The V call is TRBV10-3, the J call TRBJ1-3; D gene unclear. Trimming stripped 11 bases from V and 0 bases from J, with 11 bases between. Germline V gene data show CDR1 as ENHRY and CDR2 as SYGVKD. This CDR3 region has 13 residues. The CDR3 region has the DNA TGTGCCTTTTCGGAGAGCTCTGGAAACACCATATATTTT. It encodes CAFSESSGNTIYF.

The rearrangement uses TRBV5-1 and TRBJ1-1; weak D call: TRBD1 (5 bases). V lost 4 bases and J lost 2, with 12 bases in between. Germline-derived CDR1 and CDR2 are SGHRS and YFSETQ. The length of the CDR3 is 14 residues. For the CDR3, the DNA is TGCGCCAGCAGCAGTAGGAGGGGTAACACTGAAGCTTTCTTT. Its protein product is CASSSRRGNTEAFF.

The chain recombines TRBV30 with TRBJ1-4; TRBD1 agrees at 7 bases. With V trimmed by 0 bases and J by 8 bases, 9 bases remained unmatched. This CDR3 comprises 15 residues. Germline CDR1 and CDR2: GTSNPN and SVGIG (reference sequence). CDR3 sequence: CAWSVGAGGGEKLFF. The CDR3 DNA is TGTGCCTGGAGTGTAGGAGCAGGGGGTGGGGAAAAACTGTTTTTT.

Notes on this clone: One junction end does not reproduce the germline sequence, and a read error may be involved. The chain uses TRBV5-4 and TRBJ1-1; 9 positions match TRBD1. Germline V CDR1 and CDR2: SGHNT, YYREEE (reference sequence). The CDR3 has 16 residues. CDR3 sequence reads: CASSLGGQGLRGTLPF. CDR3 bases: TGTGCCAGCAGCTTGGGGGGACAGGGTCTCCGAGGGACCCTGCCCTTT.